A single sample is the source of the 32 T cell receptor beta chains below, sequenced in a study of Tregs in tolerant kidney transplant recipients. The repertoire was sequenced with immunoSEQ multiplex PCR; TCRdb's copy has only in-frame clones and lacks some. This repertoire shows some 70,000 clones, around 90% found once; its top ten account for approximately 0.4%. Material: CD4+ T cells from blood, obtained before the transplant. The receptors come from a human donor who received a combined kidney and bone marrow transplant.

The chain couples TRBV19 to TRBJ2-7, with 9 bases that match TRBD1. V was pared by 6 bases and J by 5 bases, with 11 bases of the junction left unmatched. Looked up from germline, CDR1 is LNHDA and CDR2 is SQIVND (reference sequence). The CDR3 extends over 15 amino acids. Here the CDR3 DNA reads TGTGCCAGTAGGGGGATGGGACAGGGATGGAACGAGCAGTACTTC. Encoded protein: CASRGMGQGWNEQYF.

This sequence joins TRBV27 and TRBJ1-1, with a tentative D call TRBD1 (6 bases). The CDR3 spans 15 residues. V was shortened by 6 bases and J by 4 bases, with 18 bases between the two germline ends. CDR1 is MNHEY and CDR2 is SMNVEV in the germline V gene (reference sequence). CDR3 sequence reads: CASRRQGQGGTEAFF. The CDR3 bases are TGTGCCAGCAGGAGACAAGGCCAAGGGGGCACTGAAGCTTTCTTT.

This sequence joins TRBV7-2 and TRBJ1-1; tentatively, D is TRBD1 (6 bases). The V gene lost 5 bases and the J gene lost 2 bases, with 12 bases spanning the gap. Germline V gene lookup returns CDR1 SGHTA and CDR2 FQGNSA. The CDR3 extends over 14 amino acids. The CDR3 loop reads CASSPGQINTEAFF. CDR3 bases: TGTGCCAGCAGCCCCGGACAGATAAACACTGAAGCTTTCTTT.

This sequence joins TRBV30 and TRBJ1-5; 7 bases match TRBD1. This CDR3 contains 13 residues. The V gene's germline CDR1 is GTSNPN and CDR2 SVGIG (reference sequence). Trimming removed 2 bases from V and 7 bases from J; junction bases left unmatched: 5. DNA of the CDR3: TGTGCCTGGAGTTTACAGGGGTACCAGCCCCAGCATTTT. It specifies CAWSLQGYQPQHF.

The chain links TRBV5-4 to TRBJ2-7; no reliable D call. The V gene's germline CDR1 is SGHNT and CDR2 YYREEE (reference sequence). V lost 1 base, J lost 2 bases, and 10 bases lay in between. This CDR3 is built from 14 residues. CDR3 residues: CASSLIPGPYEQYF. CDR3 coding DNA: TGTGCCAGCAGCTTGATCCCAGGCCCCTACGAGCAGTACTTC.

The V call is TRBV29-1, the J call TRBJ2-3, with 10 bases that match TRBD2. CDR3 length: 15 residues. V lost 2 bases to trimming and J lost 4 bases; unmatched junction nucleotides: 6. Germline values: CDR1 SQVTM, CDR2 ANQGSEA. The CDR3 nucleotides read TGCAGCGTTGAACGAGCGGGAGGGCCCTCAGATACGCAGTATTTT. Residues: CSVERAGGPSDTQYF.

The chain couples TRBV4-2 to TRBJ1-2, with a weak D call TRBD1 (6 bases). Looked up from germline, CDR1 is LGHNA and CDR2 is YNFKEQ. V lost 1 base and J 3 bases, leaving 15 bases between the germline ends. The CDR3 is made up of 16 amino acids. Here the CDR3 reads CASSQVSGGQDYGYTF. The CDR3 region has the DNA TGTGCCAGCAGCCAAGTCTCCGGGGGGCAAGACTATGGCTACACCTTC.

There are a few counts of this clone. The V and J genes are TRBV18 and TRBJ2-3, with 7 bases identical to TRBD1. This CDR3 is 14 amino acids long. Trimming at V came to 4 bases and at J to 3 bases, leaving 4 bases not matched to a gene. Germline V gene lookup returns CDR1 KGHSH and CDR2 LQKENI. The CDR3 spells CASSRGQMTDTQYF. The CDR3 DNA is TGTGCCAGCTCACGGGGACAGATGACAGATACGCAGTATTTT.

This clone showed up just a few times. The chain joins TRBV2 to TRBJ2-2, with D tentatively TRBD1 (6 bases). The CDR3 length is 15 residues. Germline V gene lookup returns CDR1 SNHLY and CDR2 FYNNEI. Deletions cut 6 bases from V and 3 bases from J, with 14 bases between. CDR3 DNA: TGTGCCAGCAGCCCTTTTACAGGGTACACCGGGGAGCTGTTTTTT. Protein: CASSPFTGYTGELFF.

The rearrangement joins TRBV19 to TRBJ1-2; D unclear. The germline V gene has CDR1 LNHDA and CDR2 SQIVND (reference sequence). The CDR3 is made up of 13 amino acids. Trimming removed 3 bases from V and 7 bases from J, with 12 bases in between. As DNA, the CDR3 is TGTGCCAGTAGTATCGGAGAGGGTCTTGGCTACACCTTC. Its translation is CASSIGEGLGYTF.

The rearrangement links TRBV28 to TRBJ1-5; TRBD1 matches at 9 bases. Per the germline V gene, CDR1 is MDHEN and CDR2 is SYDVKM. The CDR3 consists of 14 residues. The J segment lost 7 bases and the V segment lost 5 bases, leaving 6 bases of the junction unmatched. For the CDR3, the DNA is TGTGCCAGCAGTCCACAGGGGGCACGGCAGCCCCAGCATTTT. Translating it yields CASSPQGARQPQHF. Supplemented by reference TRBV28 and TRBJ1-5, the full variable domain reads DVKVTQSSRYLVKRTGEKVFLECVQDMDHENMFWYRQDPGLGLRLIYFSYDVKMKEKGDIPEGYSVSREKKERFSLILESASTNQTSMYLCASSPQGARQPQHFGDGTRLSIL.

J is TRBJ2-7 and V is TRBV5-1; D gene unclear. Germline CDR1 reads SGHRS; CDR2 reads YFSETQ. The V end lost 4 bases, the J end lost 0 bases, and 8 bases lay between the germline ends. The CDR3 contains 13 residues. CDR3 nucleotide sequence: TGCGCCAGCAGCCCGGGTAGCTCCTACGAGCAGTACTTC. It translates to CASSPGSSYEQYF.

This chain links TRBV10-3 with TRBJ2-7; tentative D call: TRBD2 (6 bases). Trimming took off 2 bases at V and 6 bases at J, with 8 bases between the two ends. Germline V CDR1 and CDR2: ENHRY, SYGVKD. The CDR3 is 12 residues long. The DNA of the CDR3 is TGTGCCATCAGTGAGGGGACTGGCGAGCAGTACTTC. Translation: CAISEGTGEQYF.

The CDR3 here is CSARDRETQYF. The CDR3, as DNA: TGCAGTGCTAGAGATCGAGAGACCCAGTACTTC. This chain joins TRBV20-1 and TRBJ2-5, with D hard to call. Looked up from germline, CDR1 is DFQATT and CDR2 is SNEGSKA (reference sequence). There are 11 residues in the CDR3. With 0 bases removed from V and 4 bases from J, the gap between germline ends came to 3 bases.

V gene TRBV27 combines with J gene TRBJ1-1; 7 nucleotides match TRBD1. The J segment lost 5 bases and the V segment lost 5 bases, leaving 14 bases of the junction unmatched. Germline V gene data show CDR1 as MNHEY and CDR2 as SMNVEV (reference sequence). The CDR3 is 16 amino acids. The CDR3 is CASSPSGQEWPTEAFF. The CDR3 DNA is TGTGCCAGCAGTCCCTCCGGACAGGAGTGGCCAACTGAAGCTTTCTTT.

The CDR3 DNA is TGTGCCAGCAGCTTGGTGGGACAGGGGGCAAGAGGCTACACCTTC. Residues: CASSLVGQGARGYTF. The rearrangement uses TRBV5-6 and TRBJ1-2, with 12 bases lining up with TRBD1. The ends lost 0 bases at V and 8 bases at J; junction bases unmatched: 5. The CDR3 is made up of 15 amino acids. Germline V gives CDR1 SGHDT, CDR2 YYEEEE.

The CDR3 coding sequence is TGTGCCATCAGTGAGGTGGCCTCCCCGAGCACAGATACGCAGTATTTT. Translated: CAISEVASPSTDTQYF. The V and J genes are TRBV10-3 and TRBJ2-3; D is uncertain. The CDR3 consists of 16 residues. Trimming took 2 bases from V and 0 from J, leaving 12 bases between them. Per the germline V gene, CDR1 is ENHRY and CDR2 is SYGVKD.

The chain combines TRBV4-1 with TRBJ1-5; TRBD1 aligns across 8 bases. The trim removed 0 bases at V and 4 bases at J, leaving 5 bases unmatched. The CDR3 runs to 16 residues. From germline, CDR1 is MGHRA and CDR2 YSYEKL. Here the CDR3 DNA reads TGCGCCAGCAGCCAAGAAAGACAGGGGATTAATCAGCCCCAGCATTTT. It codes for CASSQERQGINQPQHF.

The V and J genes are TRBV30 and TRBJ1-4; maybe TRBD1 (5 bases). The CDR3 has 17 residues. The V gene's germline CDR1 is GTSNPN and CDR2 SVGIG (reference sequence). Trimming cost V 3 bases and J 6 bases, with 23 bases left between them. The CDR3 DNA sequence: TGTGCCTGGAGGGGAGGCTGGGGCAGGGACGGCGATGAAAAACTGTTTTTT. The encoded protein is CAWRGGWGRDGDEKLFF.

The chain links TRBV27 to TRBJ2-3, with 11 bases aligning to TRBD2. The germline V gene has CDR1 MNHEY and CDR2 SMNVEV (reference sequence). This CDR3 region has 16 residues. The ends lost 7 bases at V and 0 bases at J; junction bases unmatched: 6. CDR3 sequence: CASTRTSGSSTDTQYF. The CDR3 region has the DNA TGTGCCAGCACCCGGACTAGCGGGTCTAGCACAGATACGCAGTATTTT.

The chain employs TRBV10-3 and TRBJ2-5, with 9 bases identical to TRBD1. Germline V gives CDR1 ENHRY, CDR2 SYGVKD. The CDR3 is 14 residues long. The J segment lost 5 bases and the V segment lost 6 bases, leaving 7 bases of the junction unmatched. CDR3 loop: CAIRPGQGVETQYF. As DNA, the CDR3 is TGTGCCATCAGGCCGGGACAGGGAGTGGAGACCCAGTACTTC.

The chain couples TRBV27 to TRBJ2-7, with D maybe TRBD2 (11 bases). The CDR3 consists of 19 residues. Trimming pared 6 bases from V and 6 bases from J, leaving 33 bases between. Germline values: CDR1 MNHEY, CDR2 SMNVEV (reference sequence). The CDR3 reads CASRSGTGASGRHSGEQYF. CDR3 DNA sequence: TGTGCCAGCAGATCCGGGACAGGGGCTAGCGGGAGGCATTCGGGCGAGCAGTACTTC.

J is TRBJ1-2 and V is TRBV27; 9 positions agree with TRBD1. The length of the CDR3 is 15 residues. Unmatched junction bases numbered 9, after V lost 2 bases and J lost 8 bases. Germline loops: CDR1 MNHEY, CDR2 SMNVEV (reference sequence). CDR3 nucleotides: TGTGCCAGCAGTTTACTATGGACAGGGGCCAACGGCTACACCTTC. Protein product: CASSLLWTGANGYTF.

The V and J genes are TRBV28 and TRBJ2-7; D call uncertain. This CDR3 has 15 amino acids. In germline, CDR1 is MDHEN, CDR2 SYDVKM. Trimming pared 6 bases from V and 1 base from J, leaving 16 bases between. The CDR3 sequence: CASSPRDNLSYEQYF. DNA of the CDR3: TGTGCCAGCAGCCCCCGTGACAATCTATCCTACGAGCAGTACTTC.

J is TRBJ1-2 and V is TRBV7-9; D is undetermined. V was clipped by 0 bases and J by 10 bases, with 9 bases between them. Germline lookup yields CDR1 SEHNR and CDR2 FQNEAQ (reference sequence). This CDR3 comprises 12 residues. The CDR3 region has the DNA TGTGCCAGCAGCTTAGCCGGACTTCTCTACACCTTC. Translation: CASSLAGLLYTF. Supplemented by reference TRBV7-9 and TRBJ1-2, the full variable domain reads DTGVSQNPRHKITKRGQNVTFRCDPISEHNRLYWYRQTLGQGPEFLTYFQNEAQLEKSRLLSDRFSAERPKGSFSTLEIQRTEQGDSAMYLCASSLAGLLYTFGSGTRLTVV.

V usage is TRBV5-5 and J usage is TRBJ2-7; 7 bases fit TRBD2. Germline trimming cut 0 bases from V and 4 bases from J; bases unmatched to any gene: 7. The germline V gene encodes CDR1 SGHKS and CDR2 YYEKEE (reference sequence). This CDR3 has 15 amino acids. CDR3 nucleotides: TGTGCCAGCAGCTTGGGACTAGCCGCGTTTTACGAGCAGTACTTC. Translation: CASSLGLAAFYEQYF.

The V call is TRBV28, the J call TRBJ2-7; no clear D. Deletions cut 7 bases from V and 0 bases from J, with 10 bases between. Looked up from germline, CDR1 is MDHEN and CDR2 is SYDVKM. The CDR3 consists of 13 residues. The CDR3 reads CASNYQFSYEQYF. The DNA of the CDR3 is TGTGCCAGCAATTATCAGTTCTCCTACGAGCAGTACTTC.

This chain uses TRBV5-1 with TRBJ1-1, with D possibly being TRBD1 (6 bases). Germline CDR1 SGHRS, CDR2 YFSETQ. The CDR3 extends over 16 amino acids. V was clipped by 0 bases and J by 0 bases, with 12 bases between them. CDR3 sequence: CASSLAQGSMNTEAFF. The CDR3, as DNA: TGCGCCAGCAGCTTGGCACAGGGAAGCATGAACACTGAAGCTTTCTTT.

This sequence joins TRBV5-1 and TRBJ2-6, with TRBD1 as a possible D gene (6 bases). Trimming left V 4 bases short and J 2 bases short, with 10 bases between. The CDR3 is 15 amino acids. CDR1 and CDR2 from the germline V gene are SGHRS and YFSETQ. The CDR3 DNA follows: TGCGCCAGCAGCATCAACAGGGCTGGGGCCAACGTCCTGACTTTC. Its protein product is CASSINRAGANVLTF.

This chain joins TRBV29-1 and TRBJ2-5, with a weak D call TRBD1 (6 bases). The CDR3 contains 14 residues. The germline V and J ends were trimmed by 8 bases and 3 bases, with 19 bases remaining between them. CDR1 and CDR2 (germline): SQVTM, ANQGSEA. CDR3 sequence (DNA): TGCAGCTCTTCAACCGGGACAAGTAAAGAGACCCAGTACTTC. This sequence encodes CSSSTGTSKETQYF.

The CDR3 region is CASSLMNQPQHF. Here the CDR3 DNA reads TGTGCCAGCAGCCTAATGAATCAGCCCCAGCATTTT. The chain has TRBV7-2 and TRBJ1-5, with D unclear. The CDR3 length is 12 residues. V lost 5 bases and J lost 4, with 6 bases in between. CDR1 SGHTA and CDR2 FQGNSA come from the germline V gene.

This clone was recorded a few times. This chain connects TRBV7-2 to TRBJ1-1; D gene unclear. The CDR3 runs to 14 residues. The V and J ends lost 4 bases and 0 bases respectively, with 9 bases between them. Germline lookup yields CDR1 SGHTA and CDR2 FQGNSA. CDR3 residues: CASSYVGMNTEAFF. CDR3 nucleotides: TGTGCCAGCAGCTATGTCGGGATGAACACTGAAGCTTTCTTT.